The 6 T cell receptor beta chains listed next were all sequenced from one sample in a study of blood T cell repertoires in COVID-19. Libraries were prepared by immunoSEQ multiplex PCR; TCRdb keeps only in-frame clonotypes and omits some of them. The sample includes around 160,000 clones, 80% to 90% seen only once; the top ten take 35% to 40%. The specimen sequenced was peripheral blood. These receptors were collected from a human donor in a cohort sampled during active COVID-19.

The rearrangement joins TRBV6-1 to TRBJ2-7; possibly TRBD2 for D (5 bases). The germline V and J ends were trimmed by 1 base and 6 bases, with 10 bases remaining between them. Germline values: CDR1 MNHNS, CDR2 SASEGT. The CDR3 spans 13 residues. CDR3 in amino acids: CASSEGEWREQYF. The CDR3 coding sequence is TGTGCCAGCAGTGAAGGGGAGTGGCGCGAGCAGTACTTC.

Written as DNA, the CDR3 is TGTGCCAGTAGACCCGGGACAGAAGAGACCCAGTACTTC. Translated, it gives CASRPGTEETQYF. The chain is built from TRBV19 and TRBJ2-5, with 7 bases that match TRBD1. This CDR3 region has 13 residues. Unmatched junction bases numbered 4, after V lost 6 bases and J lost 3 bases. CDR1 is LNHDA and CDR2 is SQIVND in the germline V gene (reference sequence).

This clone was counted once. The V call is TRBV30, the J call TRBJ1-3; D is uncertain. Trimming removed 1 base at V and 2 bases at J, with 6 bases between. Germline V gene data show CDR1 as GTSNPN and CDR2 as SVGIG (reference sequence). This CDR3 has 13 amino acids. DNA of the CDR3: TGTGCCTGGAGTGCAGGTACTGGAAACACCATATATTTT. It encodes CAWSAGTGNTIYF.

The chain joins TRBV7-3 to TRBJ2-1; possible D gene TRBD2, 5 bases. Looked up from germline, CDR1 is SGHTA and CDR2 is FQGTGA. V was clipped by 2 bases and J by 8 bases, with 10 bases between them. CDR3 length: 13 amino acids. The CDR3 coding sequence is TGTGCCAGCAGCTTAGCGGGTCAGGATGAGCAGTTCTTC. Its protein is CASSLAGQDEQFF.

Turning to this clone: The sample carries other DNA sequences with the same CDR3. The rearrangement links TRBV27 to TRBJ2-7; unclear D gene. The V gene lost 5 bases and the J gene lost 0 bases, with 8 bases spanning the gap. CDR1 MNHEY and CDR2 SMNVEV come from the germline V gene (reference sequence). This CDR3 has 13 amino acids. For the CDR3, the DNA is TGTGCCAGCAGTCTCGCGAGCTCCTACGAGCAGTACTTC. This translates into CASSLASSYEQYF.

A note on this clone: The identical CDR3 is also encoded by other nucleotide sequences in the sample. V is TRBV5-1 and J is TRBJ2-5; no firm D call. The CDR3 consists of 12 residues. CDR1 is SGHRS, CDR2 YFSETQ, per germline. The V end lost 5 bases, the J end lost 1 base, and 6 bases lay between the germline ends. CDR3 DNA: TGCGCCAGCAGGGGCCTCCAAGAGACCCAGTACTTC. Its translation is CASRGLQETQYF.